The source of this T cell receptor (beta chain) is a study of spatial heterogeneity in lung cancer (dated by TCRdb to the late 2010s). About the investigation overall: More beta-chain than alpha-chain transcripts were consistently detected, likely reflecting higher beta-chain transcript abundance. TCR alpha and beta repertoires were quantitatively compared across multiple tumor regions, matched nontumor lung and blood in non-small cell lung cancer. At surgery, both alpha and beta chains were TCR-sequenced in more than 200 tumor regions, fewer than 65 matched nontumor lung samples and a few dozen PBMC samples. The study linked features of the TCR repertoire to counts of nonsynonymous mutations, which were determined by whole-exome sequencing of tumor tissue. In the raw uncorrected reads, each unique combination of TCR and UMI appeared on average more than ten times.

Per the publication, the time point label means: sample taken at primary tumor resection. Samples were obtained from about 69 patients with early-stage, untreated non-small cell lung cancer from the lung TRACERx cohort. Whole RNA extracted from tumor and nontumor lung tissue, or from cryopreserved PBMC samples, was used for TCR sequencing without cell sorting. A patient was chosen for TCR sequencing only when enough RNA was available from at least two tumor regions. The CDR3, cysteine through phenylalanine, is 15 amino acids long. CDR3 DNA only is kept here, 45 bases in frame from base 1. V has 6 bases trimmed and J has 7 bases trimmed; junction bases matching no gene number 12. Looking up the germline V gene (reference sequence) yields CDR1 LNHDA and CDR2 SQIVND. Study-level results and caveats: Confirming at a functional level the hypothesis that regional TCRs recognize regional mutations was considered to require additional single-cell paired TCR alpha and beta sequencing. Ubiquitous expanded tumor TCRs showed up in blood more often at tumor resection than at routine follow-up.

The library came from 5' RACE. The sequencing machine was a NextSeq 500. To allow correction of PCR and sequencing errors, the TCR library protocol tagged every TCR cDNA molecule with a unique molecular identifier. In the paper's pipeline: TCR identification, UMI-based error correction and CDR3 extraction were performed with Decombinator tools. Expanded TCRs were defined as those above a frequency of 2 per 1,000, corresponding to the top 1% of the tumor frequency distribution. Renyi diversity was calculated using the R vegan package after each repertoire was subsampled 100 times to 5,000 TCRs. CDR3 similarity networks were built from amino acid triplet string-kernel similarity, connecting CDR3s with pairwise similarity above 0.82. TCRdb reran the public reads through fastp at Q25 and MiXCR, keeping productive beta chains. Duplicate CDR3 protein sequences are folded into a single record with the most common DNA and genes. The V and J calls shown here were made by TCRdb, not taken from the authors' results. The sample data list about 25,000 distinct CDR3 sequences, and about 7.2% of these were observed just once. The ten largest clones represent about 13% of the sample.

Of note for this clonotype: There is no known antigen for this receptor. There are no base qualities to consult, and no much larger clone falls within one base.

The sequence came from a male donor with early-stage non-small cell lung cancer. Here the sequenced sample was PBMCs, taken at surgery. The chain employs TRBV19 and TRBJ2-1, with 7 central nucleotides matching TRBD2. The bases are TGTGCCAGTAGCTATAGGGGAGCGGGAAGAAATGAGCAGTTCTTC. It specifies CASSYRGAGRNEQFF.